This is a list of T cell receptor beta chains from one sample in a study of blood T cell repertoires in COVID-19. Sequencing used immunoSEQ multiplex PCR; TCRdb keeps in-frame clones, though not all of them. The sample holds roughly 130,000 clones, more than 90% seen once. Material: peripheral blood. All receptors come from a man aged 60 to 69 with COVID-19, enrolled during active disease. Both conserved end residues are part of each CDR3. A row's size may be missing; if present it is once, few, many or a size class.

>TRBV5-6|NA|TRBJ1-2
CASSPPRTGQKGYTF
>TRBV16|NA|TRBJ2-7
CASSQTTYEQYF
>TRBV5-1|NA|TRBJ1-2
CASSATGSTNYGYTF
>TRBV7-6|NA|TRBJ1-2
CASSLGPASTYGYTF
>TRBV24-1|NA|TRBJ1-5
CATSDNRQNNQPQHF
>TRBV11-3|NA|TRBJ2-4
CASSPRGASGKVIQYF
>TRBV9|NA|TRBJ2-1
CATGTEAYNEQFF
>TRBV30|NA|TRBJ1-1
CAWASGRENTEAFF
>TRBV18|few|TRBJ2-1
CASSPLPQGAYNEQFF
>TRBV18|NA|TRBJ2-3
CASSGASGTSTDTQYF
>TRBV18|NA|TRBJ1-5
CASSSLTGGDQPQHF
>TRBV4-3|NA|TRBJ2-1
CASSQEGGRGINEQFF
>TRBV9|NA|TRBJ2-5
CASSVGVGGPSETQYF
>TRBV28|NA|TRBJ1-5
CASSSPGGLSNQPQHF
>TRBV28|NA|TRBJ1-3
CASSGGQTPENTIYF
>TRBV2|NA|TRBJ2-5
CASSVEGGKETQYF
>TRBV24-1|NA|TRBJ2-5
CATSDLTGIPVVETQYF
>TRBV11-3|once|TRBJ2-7
CASSGDRYGEQYF
>TRBV20-1|NA|TRBJ2-3
CSASRRSTDTQYF
>TRBV28|NA|TRBJ1-5
CASSFGEPQHF
>TRBV6-5|NA|TRBJ2-1
CASSYSVTSGLEQFF
>TRBV7-9|NA|TRBJ2-2
CASSVTSGDFTGELFF
>TRBV15|NA|TRBJ2-7
CATSGGAKSELYEQYF
>TRBV12-5|NA|TRBJ1-5
CASGLNPLKGEGQPQHF
>TRBV7-3|NA|TRBJ1-6
CASSQGAVNSPLHF
>TRBV5-1|NA|TRBJ2-3
CASSPGLAQDTQYF
>TRBV5-1|NA|TRBJ2-2
CASSLSPRPDTGELFF
>TRBV9|NA|TRBJ1-2
CASSGPGQGALVSLGYTF
>TRBV2|NA|TRBJ2-2
CASSALAGQNTGELFF
>TRBV11-3|NA|TRBJ1-4
CASSSWRGEKLFF
>TRBV4-1|once|TRBJ2-2
CASSQEGRLAGNTGELFF
>TRBV29-1|NA|TRBJ2-7
CSVGTGNEQYF
>TRBV18|NA|TRBJ2-3
CASFQRSSGRGTDTQYF
>TRBV19|NA|TRBJ2-5
CASSTRRGRGETQYF
>TRBV6-2/TRBV6-3|NA|TRBJ1-2
CASSYTGTGFGYTF
>TRBV25-1|few|TRBJ1-1
CASSRRQGPTEAFF
>TRBV7-2|NA|TRBJ2-2
CASSLVSDTGELFF
>TRBV7-9|NA|TRBJ2-7
CASSLLSGEMYEQYF
>TRBV14|NA|TRBJ2-1
CASSQDEGKPYNEQFF
>TRBV11-2|few|TRBJ2-3
CASSPNRGVVTDTQYF
>TRBV7-9|NA|TRBJ1-1
CASKPQGRTEAFF
>TRBV29-1|NA|TRBJ1-2
CSVYGQGDVSGYTF
>TRBV28|NA|TRBJ1-4
CASRVGPWTGLFSEKLFF
>TRBV6-1|once|TRBJ2-5
CASSEARDSQETQYF